This is a list of T cell receptor beta chains from one sample in a study of cytomegalovirus exposure and HLA in healthy donors. The protocol was immunoSEQ multiplex PCR, while the TCRdb copy is restricted to in-frame clones and leaves out a portion. The data hold more than 90,000 clones, with over 60% observed a single time. Input material: PBMCs. The receptors were sampled from a boy aged 5 to 17 in good health and CMV-seropositive. Each CDR3 is given with its conserved first and last residue. The order of the fields is CDR3 DNA, CDR3 protein, V gene, J gene, clone size, D gene. The D gene is left open where the match is weak. Size tells how often a clone was seen (once, few, many) or the class of an expanded clone, and some rows leave it out.

TGCGCCAGCAGCCACGGACTAGCGGAGAGCTCCTACGAGCAGTACTTC	CASSHGLAESSYEQYF	TRBV4-3	TRBJ2-7	-	TRBD2
TGTGCCAGCAGCCCTACTTATCGTTCCTACGAGCAGTACTTC	CASSPTYRSYEQYF	TRBV7-6	TRBJ2-7	-	-
TGTGCCAGCAGCTTGGGGGGACAGCTTAGCACAGATACGCAGTATTTT	CASSLGGQLSTDTQYF	TRBV5-4	TRBJ2-3	-	TRBD1
TGTGCCAGCGAAAGGGGACACACGAACACTGAAGCTTTCTTT	CASERGHTNTEAFF	TRBV28	TRBJ1-1	-	-
TGTGCCAGCAGCCGCGACACAACTAATGAAAAACTGTTTTTT	CASSRDTTNEKLFF	TRBV14	TRBJ1-4	-	-
TGTGCCAGTAGTCTTAGCGGGGGGTACAATGAGCAGTTCTTC	CASSLSGGYNEQFF	TRBV19	TRBJ2-1	-	TRBD2
TGTGCCAGCAGGGGATCTATACAGGTGAACACTGAAGCTTTCTTT	CASRGSIQVNTEAFF	TRBV6-5	TRBJ1-1	-	-
TGTGCCAGTAGTAACGAGGGGGATTCGGTTCAGCCCCAGCATTTT	CASSNEGDSVQPQHF	TRBV19	TRBJ1-5	-	-
TGTGCCACCGGCGGGGCCCGCGAGCAGTACTTC	CATGGAREQYF	TRBV6-1	TRBJ2-7	few	-
TGTGCCAGCAATGGAGGAGAAAACACTGAAGCTTTCTTT	CASNGGENTEAFF	TRBV27	TRBJ1-1	-	-
TGTGCCAGCAGCGTAGGACAGGCTCATTCACCCCTCCACTTT	CASSVGQAHSPLHF	TRBV9	TRBJ1-6	-	-
TGTGCCTGGACCCAGGGAGGAAACACCATATATTTT	CAWTQGGNTIYF	TRBV30	TRBJ1-3	-	-
TGTGCCAGTAGTTTCCCCCGACCGCGGGGGGGTGAAAAACTGTTTTTT	CASSFPRPRGGEKLFF	TRBV19	TRBJ1-4	few	-
TGTGCCAGTAGTCCTACAGGGGGCATGGGGTCCGGGGAGCTGTTTTTT	CASSPTGGMGSGELFF	TRBV19	TRBJ2-2	few	TRBD1
TGTGCCAGCAGTTTGGGGGGGGTGTCGGGAACTGAAGCTTTCTTT	CASSLGGVSGTEAFF	TRBV6-6	TRBJ1-1	-	-
TGTGCCAGCAGCTCCGGACTAGCGGGAGTCACAGATACGCAGTATTTT	CASSSGLAGVTDTQYF	TRBV5-4	TRBJ2-3	-	TRBD2
TGTGCCAGCAGTCACTTCGGGGGGCCGAGGAACAATCAGCCCCAGCATTTT	CASSHFGGPRNNQPQHF	TRBV27	TRBJ1-5	-	-
TGTGCCTGGACCGACAGAGCAGGGGACGGAAACACCATATATTTT	CAWTDRAGDGNTIYF	TRBV30	TRBJ1-3	-	-
TGCGCCAGCAGCTTCCTTAGCGGGAGAAGGTTCTTC	CASSFLSGRRFF	TRBV5-1	TRBJ2-1	-	TRBD2
TGTGCCTGGAGTGTAATCGACAGGCTCCACTTT	CAWSVIDRLHF	TRBV30	TRBJ1-6	few	-
TGCAGCGTAACCCCGGTAGAGGGGAACACCGGGGAGCTGTTTTTT	CSVTPVEGNTGELFF	TRBV29-1	TRBJ2-2	-	-
TGTGCCAGCAGTCAGAATTTGGAGACCCAGTACTTC	CASSQNLETQYF	TRBV7-2	TRBJ2-5	-	-
TGTGCCAGCAGCGCGGGACTTTACACCGGGGAGCTGTTTTTT	CASSAGLYTGELFF	TRBV9	TRBJ2-2	-	-
TGTGCCAGCAGCGTAACAGGGTCCTCCTACGAGCAGTACTTC	CASSVTGSSYEQYF	TRBV5-6	TRBJ2-7	-	-
TGCGCCAGCAGCTTGGACAGGGGGTCTTACTACGAGCAGTACTTC	CASSLDRGSYYEQYF	TRBV5-1	TRBJ2-7	-	TRBD1
TGTGCCATCAGTGAGTGGGACAGGGGTTCCGAGCAGTACTTC	CAISEWDRGSEQYF	TRBV10-3	TRBJ2-7	few	TRBD1
TGTGCCAGTAACCCTCAGGGTAGATCCTACGAGCAGTACTTC	CASNPQGRSYEQYF	TRBV28	TRBJ2-7	-	-
TGTGCCAGCGAAACGACAGGGACTGAAGCTTTCTTT	CASETTGTEAFF	TRBV2	TRBJ1-1	medium-sized	TRBD1
TGTGCCAGCAGTTATGACAGGGGTATTTTTGGAAACACCATATATTTT	CASSYDRGIFGNTIYF	TRBV28	TRBJ1-3	once	TRBD1
TGTGCCAGCAGCTCACACCGCGGGGGCGCGGATACGCAGTATTTT	CASSSHRGGADTQYF	TRBV7-3	TRBJ2-3	few	-
TGTGCCAGCAGCGCTCTAAATAATGAGACAGGGATCAATCAGCCCCAGCATTTT	CASSALNNETGINQPQHF	TRBV9	TRBJ1-5	few	TRBD1
TGTGCCAGCAGCTCCACTAGCGGAGGATACAATGAGCAGTTCTTC	CASSSTSGGYNEQFF	TRBV5-4	TRBJ2-1	-	TRBD2
TGTGCCAGCAGTTCACTCGGGAGTCCAGCTAACTATGGCTACACCTTC	CASSSLGSPANYGYTF	TRBV6-5	TRBJ1-2	-	-
TGTGCCAGCAGTGAAATTGGAGTCGGACTGTTTTTT	CASSEIGVGLFF	TRBV6-1	TRBJ1-4	-	-
TGTGCCAGCAGCTTATCAGGGACAGGGCCCTACGAGCAGTACTTC	CASSLSGTGPYEQYF	TRBV7-2	TRBJ2-7	-	TRBD1
TGTTCCAGCAGCTCCAGGAACACTGAAGCTTTCTTT	CSSSSRNTEAFF	TRBV7-9	TRBJ1-1	-	-
TGTGCCAGCAGTGAATTAAGGGGAATTCAAGACGGGGAGCTGTTTTTT	CASSELRGIQDGELFF	TRBV2	TRBJ2-2	-	-
TGTGCCAGCAGCGAGACAGGCCTTAGCTCCTATAATTCACCCCTCCACTTT	CASSETGLSSYNSPLHF	TRBV25-1	TRBJ1-6	few	-
TGTGCCGCCACAGGGGCTCTCTTTAGCAATCAGCCCCAGCATTTT	CAATGALFSNQPQHF	TRBV6-6	TRBJ1-5	few	TRBD1
TGTGCCAGCAGTTTTTATCCAGGCTATGGCTACACCTTC	CASSFYPGYGYTF	TRBV27	TRBJ1-2	-	-
TGTGCCAGCAGCTTCAGGGGACCGGCCAAAAACATTCAGTACTTC	CASSFRGPAKNIQYF	TRBV5-4	TRBJ2-4	-	-
TGTGCCAGCAGCGTAGGGCTAGAGTACGAGCAGTACTTC	CASSVGLEYEQYF	TRBV9	TRBJ2-7	-	-